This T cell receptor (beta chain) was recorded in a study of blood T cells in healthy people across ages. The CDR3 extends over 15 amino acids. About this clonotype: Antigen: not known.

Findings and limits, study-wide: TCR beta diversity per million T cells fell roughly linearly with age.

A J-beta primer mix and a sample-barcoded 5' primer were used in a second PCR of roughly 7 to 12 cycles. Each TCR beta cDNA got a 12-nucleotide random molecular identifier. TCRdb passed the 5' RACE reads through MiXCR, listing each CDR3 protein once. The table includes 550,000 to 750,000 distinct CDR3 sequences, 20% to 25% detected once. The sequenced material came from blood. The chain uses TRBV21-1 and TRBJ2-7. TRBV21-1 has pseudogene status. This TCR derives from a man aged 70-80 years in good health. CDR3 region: CASSKGCRNSYEQYF. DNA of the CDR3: TGTGCCAGCAGCAAAGGGTGCAGGAACTCCTACGAGCAGTACTTC.